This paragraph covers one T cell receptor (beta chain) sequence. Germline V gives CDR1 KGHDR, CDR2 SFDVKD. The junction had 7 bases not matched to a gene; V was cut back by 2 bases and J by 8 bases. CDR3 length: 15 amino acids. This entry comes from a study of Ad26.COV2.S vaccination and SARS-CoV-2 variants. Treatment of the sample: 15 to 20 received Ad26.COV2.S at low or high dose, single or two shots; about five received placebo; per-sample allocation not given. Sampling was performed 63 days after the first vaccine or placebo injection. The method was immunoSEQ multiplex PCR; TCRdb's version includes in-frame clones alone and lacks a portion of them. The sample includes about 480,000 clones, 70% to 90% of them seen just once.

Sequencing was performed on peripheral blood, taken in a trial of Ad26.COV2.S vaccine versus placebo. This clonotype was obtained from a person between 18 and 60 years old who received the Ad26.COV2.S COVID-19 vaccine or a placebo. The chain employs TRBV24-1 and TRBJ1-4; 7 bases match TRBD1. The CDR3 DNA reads TGTGCCACCAGTGATTCGAGGGGGCCAGGCGAAAAACTGTTTTTT. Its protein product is CATSDSRGPGEKLFF.